This TCR beta chain originates from a study of CD8+CD57+ T cells in acquired aplastic anemia. About the research overall: DNA per sorted CD4+ or CD8+ sample ranged roughly 0.19 to 30 ug, averaging roughly 3.2 ug. Study findings and constraints: Around 29 shared CD8+ CDR3s appeared highly expressed within patients' immunodominant clones.

This clonotype was picked up one time. The antigen is not known. Per germline, CDR1 SNHLY and CDR2 FYNNEI. The junction had 10 bases not matched to a gene; V was cut back by 5 bases and J by 5 bases. The CDR3 is made up of 15 amino acids. Patients picked for sequencing had shown CD8+CD57+ cell expansion detected by flow cytometry. Genomic DNA provided the template from which TCR beta VDJ and CDR3 profiles were obtained. Each CDR3 protein gets one entry after TCRdb re-called the reads with MiXCR. The data hold about 40,000 distinct CDR3 sequences, with 60% to 80% observed a single time. Input material: sorted CD4+, CD8+, or CD8+CD57+ T cells (not recorded which) from PBMCs. The chain links TRBV2 to TRBJ2-5; 8 bases fit TRBD2. The TCR originated in a human donor with aplastic anemia. CDR3 nucleotides: TGTGCCAGCAGTTGGACTAGCTGGGGGATGGAGACCCAGTACTTC. Translation gives CASSWTSWGMETQYF.